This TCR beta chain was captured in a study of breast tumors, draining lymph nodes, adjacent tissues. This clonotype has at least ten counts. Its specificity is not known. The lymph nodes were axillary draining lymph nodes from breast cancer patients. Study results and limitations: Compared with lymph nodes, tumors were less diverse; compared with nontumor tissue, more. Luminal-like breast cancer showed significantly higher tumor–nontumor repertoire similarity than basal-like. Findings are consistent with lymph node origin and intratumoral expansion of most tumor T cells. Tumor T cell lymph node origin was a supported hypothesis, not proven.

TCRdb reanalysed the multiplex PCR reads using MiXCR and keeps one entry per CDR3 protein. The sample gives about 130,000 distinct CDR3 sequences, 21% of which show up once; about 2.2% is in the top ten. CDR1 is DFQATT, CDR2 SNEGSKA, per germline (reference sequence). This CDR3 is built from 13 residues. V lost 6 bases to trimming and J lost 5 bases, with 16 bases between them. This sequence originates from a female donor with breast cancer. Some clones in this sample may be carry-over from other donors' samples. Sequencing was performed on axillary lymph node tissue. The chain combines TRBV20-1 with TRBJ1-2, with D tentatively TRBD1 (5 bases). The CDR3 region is CSAIDPGSYGYTF. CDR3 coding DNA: TGCAGTGCCATTGACCCAGGGAGTTATGGCTACACCTTC.